The 9 T cell receptor beta chains presented below share a single source sample, sequenced in a study of cytomegalovirus exposure and HLA in healthy donors. TCRdb's table, derived via immunoSEQ multiplex PCR, lists solely in-frame clones and lacks some. The sample yields about 73,000 clones, 94% seen once. Sequencing used PBMCs. The receptors were gathered from a woman aged 18-30 years in good health and CMV-seronegative.

The gene calls are TRBV5-6 and TRBJ1-4, with D tentatively TRBD1 (5 bases). Germline values: CDR1 SGHDT, CDR2 YYEEEE. The V end lost 0 bases, the J end lost 5 bases, and 14 bases lay between the germline ends. CDR3 length: 16 amino acids. CDR3 amino acids: CASSLGVIGANEKLFF. The CDR3 DNA is TGTGCCAGCAGCTTGGGGGTTATTGGGGCAAATGAAAAACTGTTTTTT.

This clone was seen a single time. The CDR3 region has the DNA TGTGCCAGCAGCTTTACCCGGGGGGCTACGAACACCGGGGAGCTGTTTTTT. This codes for CASSFTRGATNTGELFF. V gene TRBV7-8 combines with J gene TRBJ2-2; possibly TRBD2 for D (7 bases). CDR1 and CDR2 (germline): SGHVS, FQNEAQ. The length of the CDR3 is 17 residues. Trimming took 3 bases from V and 0 from J, leaving 14 bases between them.

The chain couples TRBV19 to TRBJ1-2, with 7 positions matching TRBD1. Germline loops: CDR1 LNHDA, CDR2 SQIVND (reference sequence). With 4 bases clipped from V and 2 bases from J, the junction kept 4 bases outside the gene matches. The CDR3 sequence is 14 residues long. CDR3 nucleotides: TGTGCCAGTAGTAGATGGGACAGCAACTATGGCTACACCTTC. Translation: CASSRWDSNYGYTF.

The CDR3: CASSVTGGGDGYTF. As DNA, the CDR3 is TGTGCCAGCAGCGTAACAGGGGGAGGGGATGGCTACACCTTC. The chain recombines TRBV7-2 with TRBJ1-2, with 8 bases matching TRBD1. J gave up 6 bases and V 5 bases, and 8 bases lay outside the gene matches. This CDR3 is built from 14 residues. In germline, CDR1 is SGHTA, CDR2 FQGNSA.

V usage is TRBV6-5 and J usage is TRBJ2-7, with D maybe TRBD1 (6 bases). V lost 8 bases and J 0 bases, leaving 14 bases between the germline ends. The CDR3 sequence is 14 residues long. CDR1 and CDR2 from the germline V gene are MNHEY and SVGAGI. This CDR3 reads CASGATGSSYEQYF. The CDR3 DNA is TGTGCCAGCGGAGCAACAGGGTCCTCCTACGAGCAGTACTTC.

This sequence joins TRBV5-8 and TRBJ1-3; 7 positions match TRBD1. The CDR3 runs to 16 residues. Per germline, CDR1 SGHTS and CDR2 YDEGEE. Trimming removed 2 bases from V and 4 bases from J; junction bases left unmatched: 9. The CDR3 nucleotides are TGTGCCAGCAGCTTAAAATGGACAGGTTCCGGAAACACCATATATTTT. It translates to CASSLKWTGSGNTIYF.

This chain links TRBV4-3 with TRBJ1-6; 7 bases match TRBD1. V dropped 1 base and J dropped 13; count of bases not matched to a gene: 10. This CDR3 region has 15 residues. The germline V gene encodes CDR1 LGHNA and CDR2 YSLEER. The CDR3 loop reads CASSQGRTGIGPLHF. The CDR3 nucleotides read TGCGCCAGCAGCCAAGGGAGGACAGGCATAGGGCCCCTCCACTTT.

The rearrangement joins TRBV29-1 to TRBJ1-1, with D unclear. The CDR3 consists of 11 residues. V was clipped by 6 bases and J by 7 bases, with 12 bases between them. CDR1 and CDR2 (germline): SQVTM, ANQGSEA. Written as DNA, the CDR3 is TGCAGCGTCCGCCCGCGCGTTGAAGCTTTCTTT. It codes for CSVRPRVEAFF.

This chain joins TRBV6-1 and TRBJ2-7, with 7 bases that match TRBD2. The CDR3 runs 15 residues. The trim removed 4 bases at V and 0 bases at J, leaving 6 bases unmatched. Germline CDR1 reads MNHNS; CDR2 reads SASEGT. The CDR3, as DNA: TGTGCCAGCAGTGGCCTAACTAGCGCCTCCTACGAGCAGTACTTC. Translating it yields CASSGLTSASYEQYF.